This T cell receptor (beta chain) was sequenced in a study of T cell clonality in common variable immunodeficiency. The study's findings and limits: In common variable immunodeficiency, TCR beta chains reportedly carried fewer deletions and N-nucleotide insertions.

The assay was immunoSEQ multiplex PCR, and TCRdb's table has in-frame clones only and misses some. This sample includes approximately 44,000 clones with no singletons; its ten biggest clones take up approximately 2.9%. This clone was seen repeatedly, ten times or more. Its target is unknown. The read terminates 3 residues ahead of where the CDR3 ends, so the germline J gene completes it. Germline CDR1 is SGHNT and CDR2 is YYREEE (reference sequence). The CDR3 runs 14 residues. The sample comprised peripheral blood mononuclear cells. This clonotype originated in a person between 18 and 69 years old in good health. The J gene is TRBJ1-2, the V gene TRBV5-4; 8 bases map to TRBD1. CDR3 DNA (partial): TGTGCCAGCAGCCCCGACAGGGGAAGAGGAGGC. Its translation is CASSPDRGRGG. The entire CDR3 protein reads CASSPDRGRGGYTF. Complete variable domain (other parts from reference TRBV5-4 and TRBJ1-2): ETGVTQSPTHLIKTRGQQVTLRCSSQSGHNTVSWYQQALGQGPQFIFQYYREEENGRGNFPPRFSGLQFPNYSSELNVNALELDDSALYLCASSPDRGRGGYTFGSGTRLTVV.